This T cell receptor (beta chain) was recorded in a study of blood T cell repertoires in COVID-19. For the study at large: Whether acute or convalescent, the COVID-19 samples came from the United States, Italy and Spain. In each case, the material was cDNA or gDNA derived from T cells, B-cell-depleted T cells, or PBMCs.

The CDR3 sequence is 12 residues long. Germline-derived CDR1 and CDR2 are LGHDT and YNNKEL (reference sequence). Trimming left V 5 bases short and J 3 bases short, with 5 bases between. Assay: immunoSEQ multiplex PCR; the TCRdb copy retains only in-frame clones and omits some. The data show 25,000 to 35,000 clones, 70% to 85% seen once. The clonotype originates from a woman of 80 years or more with acute or convalescent COVID-19. Specimen: peripheral blood. V and J are TRBV3-1 (or the pseudogene TRBV3-2) and TRBJ1-5; unclear D gene. CDR3 amino acids: CASSSLNQPQHF. The CDR3 coding sequence is TGTGCCAGCAGCTCTCTCAATCAGCCCCAGCATTTT.